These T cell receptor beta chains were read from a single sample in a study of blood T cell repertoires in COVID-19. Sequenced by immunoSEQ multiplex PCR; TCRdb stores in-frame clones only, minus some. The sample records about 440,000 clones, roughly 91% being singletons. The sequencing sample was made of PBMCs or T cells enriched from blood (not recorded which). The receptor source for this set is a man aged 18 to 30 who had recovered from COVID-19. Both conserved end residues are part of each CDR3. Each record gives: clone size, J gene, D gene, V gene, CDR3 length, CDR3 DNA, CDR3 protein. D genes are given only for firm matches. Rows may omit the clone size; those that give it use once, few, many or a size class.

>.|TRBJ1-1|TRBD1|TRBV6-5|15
TGTGCCAGCAGTTATGAGGACAGGGGAGTAGCTGAAGCTTTCTTT
CASSYEDRGVAEAFF
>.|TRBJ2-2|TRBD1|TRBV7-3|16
TGTGCCAGCAGCCTCGAGGGACAGGGTACGGGCGGGGAGCTGTTTTTT
CASSLEGQGTGGELFF
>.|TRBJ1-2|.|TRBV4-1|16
TGCGCCAGCAGCCGCTCGACAGCCGCCGGTAACTATGGCTACACCTTC
CASSRSTAAGNYGYTF
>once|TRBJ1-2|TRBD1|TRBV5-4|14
TGTGCCAGCAGCCCGGGACAGGGTACCTATGGCTACACCTTC
CASSPGQGTYGYTF
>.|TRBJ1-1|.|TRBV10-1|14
TGCGCCAGCAGCCCCGGGTGGATGAACACTGAAGCTTTCTTT
CASSPGWMNTEAFF
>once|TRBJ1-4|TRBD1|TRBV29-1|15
TGCAGCGTTGAAGGTTCGGGAGGGGGCGGGGAAAAACTGTTTTTT
CSVEGSGGGGEKLFF
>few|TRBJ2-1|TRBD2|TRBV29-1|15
TGCAGCGTTGAAGACAACCACGGACTAGCCAATGAGCAGTTCTTC
CSVEDNHGLANEQFF
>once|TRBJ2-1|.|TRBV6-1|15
.
CASSEVASGSRGEFF
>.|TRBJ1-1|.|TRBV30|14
TGTGCCTGGAGTGTGACAGGAATGAACACTGAAGCTTTCTTT
CAWSVTGMNTEAFF
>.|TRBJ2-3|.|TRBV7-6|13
TGTGCCAGCAGCTTTACGCGGTTAGATACGCAGTATTTT
CASSFTRLDTQYF
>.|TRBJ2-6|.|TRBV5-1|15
TGCGCCAGCAGCTTGGGCAGCTCTGGGGCCAACGTCCTGACTTTC
CASSLGSSGANVLTF
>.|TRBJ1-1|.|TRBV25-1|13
TGTGCCAGCAGTGACAGGGCGTACACTGAAGCTTTCTTT
CASSDRAYTEAFF
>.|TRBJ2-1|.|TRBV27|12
TGTGCCAGCAGTCCCTACTACAATGAGCAGTTCTTC
CASSPYYNEQFF
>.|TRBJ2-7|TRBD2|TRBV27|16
TGTGCCAGCAGTAAGATGGGACTAGCGGGAGTTGGCGAGCAGTACTTC
CASSKMGLAGVGEQYF
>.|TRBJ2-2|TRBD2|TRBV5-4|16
TGTGCCAGCAGTCGGGTAGATGGGAGGGCTTCCGGGGAGCTGTTTTTT
CASSRVDGRASGELFF
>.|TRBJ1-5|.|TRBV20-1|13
TGCAGTGCTAGTCAAGGGGTAAATCAGCCCCAGCATTTT
CSASQGVNQPQHF
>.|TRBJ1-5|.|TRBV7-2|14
TGTGCCAGCAGCTCGGACAGTGGCAATCAGCCCCAGCATTTT
CASSSDSGNQPQHF
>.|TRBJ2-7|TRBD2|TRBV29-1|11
TGCAGCGTTGAATTGCGGGGGGAGCAGTACTTC
CSVELRGEQYF
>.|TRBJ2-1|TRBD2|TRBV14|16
TGTGCCAGCAGCCAAGGGGTAGCGGGGGGCTACAATGAGCAGTTCTTC
CASSQGVAGGYNEQFF
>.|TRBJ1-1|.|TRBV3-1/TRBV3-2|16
TGTGCCAGCAGCCCCCAGGGCGTTCGGGCGATCACTGAAGCTTTCTTT
CASSPQGVRAITEAFF
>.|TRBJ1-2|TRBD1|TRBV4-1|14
TGCGCCAGCAGCCAATACAGGGGACCGCGAGGCTACACCTTC
CASSQYRGPRGYTF
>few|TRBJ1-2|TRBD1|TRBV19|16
TGTGCCAGTAGTATCCGACCGGGACAGCGAGAGTATGGCTACACCTTC
CASSIRPGQREYGYTF
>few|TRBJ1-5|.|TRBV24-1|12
TGTGCCACCAGTGACCCGAATCAGCCCCAGCATTTT
CATSDPNQPQHF
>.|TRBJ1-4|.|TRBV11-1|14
TGTGCCAGCAGTGACAGAGCAACTAATGAAAAACTGTTTTTT
CASSDRATNEKLFF
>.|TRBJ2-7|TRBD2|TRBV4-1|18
TGCGCCAGCAGCCAAGATCTTGGCGAGGGAGGGATCTCCTACGAGCAGTACTTC
CASSQDLGEGGISYEQYF